One sample yielded the 6 T cell receptor beta chains listed below, sequenced in a study of cytomegalovirus exposure and HLA in healthy donors. Repertoires were generated with immunoSEQ multiplex PCR, while TCRdb's copy carries only in-frame clones and drops some. The sample records 100,000 to 150,000 clones, about 89% being singletons. Sequenced: PBMCs. These receptors were collected from a woman younger than 35 in good health and CMV-seronegative.

V is TRBV5-1 and J is TRBJ2-2; 8 nucleotides agree with TRBD1. The CDR3 covers 16 residues. Germline V gene data show CDR1 as SGHRS and CDR2 as YFSETQ. The V and J ends lost 4 bases and 4 bases, in that order; junction bases with no gene match: 9. The CDR3 is CASSLLDRGGTGELFF. CDR3 sequence (DNA): TGCGCCAGCAGCCTCCTCGACAGGGGAGGCACCGGGGAGCTGTTTTTT.

This chain connects TRBV27 to TRBJ2-5, with 10 bases that match TRBD2. Germline V lookup: CDR1 MNHEY, CDR2 SMNVEV (reference sequence). The CDR3 is 16 residues long. The V segment lost 2 bases and the J segment 4 bases; nucleotides outside the gene matches: 7. The CDR3 reads CASSLGAGGPGETQYF. Here the CDR3 DNA reads TGTGCCAGCAGTTTAGGAGCGGGAGGGCCCGGAGAGACCCAGTACTTC.

This rearrangement joins TRBV11-3 to TRBJ2-1; TRBD2 matches 7 bases. Germline V gene data show CDR1 as SGHNT and CDR2 as YENEEA. This CDR3 contains 14 residues. After removal of 1 base from V and 9 bases from J, the junction contained 6 bases not matched to a gene. CDR3 DNA: TGTGCCAGCAGCTTAGGGACTAGAAGAACTGAGCAGTTCTTC. Protein sequence: CASSLGTRRTEQFF.

The genes are TRBV10-1 and TRBJ2-1; D possibly corresponds to TRBD2 (6 bases). CDR1 is WNHNN and CDR2 is SYGVQD in the germline V gene (reference sequence). Trimming took off 3 bases at V and 0 bases at J, with 15 bases between the two ends. The CDR3 loop spans 17 amino acids. CDR3 nucleotide sequence: TGCGCCAGCAGTGATTCGGAGGGCTCCCTCTCCTACAATGAGCAGTTCTTC. It translates to CASSDSEGSLSYNEQFF.

The V gene is TRBV5-1, the J gene TRBJ1-2; maybe TRBD1 (6 bases). Trimming shortened V by 5 bases and J by 3 bases, and 8 bases separated the two germline ends. This CDR3 is 12 amino acids long. The germline V gene encodes CDR1 SGHRS and CDR2 YFSETQ. The CDR3 loop reads CASRRTDYGYTF. For the CDR3, the DNA is TGCGCCAGCAGGAGGACAGACTATGGCTACACCTTC.

The chain couples TRBV9 to TRBJ2-7; 7 positions match TRBD1. The ends lost 3 bases at V and 4 bases at J; junction bases unmatched: 13. CDR3 length equals 16 residues. Germline CDR1 and CDR2: SGDLS and YYNGEE. In DNA, the CDR3 is TGTGCCAGCAGCGCCGGACAGGCGGTCGTACAGTACGAGCAGTACTTC. This sequence encodes CASSAGQAVVQYEQYF.